What follows describes a single T cell receptor (beta chain). The PCR was carried out with 60 Vbeta primers and 13 Jbeta primers. Produced via immunoSEQ multiplex PCR; TCRdb's table is partial and in-frame only. The sample consists of about 160,000 clones, around 83% of them appearing once. The sample comes from a study of cytomegalovirus exposure and HLA in healthy donors. The J segment lost 5 bases and the V segment lost 2 bases, leaving 8 bases of the junction unmatched. The V gene's germline CDR1 is SGHTA and CDR2 FQGNSA. The CDR3 is made up of 15 amino acids. This TCR came from a man aged 18-30 years in good health and CMV-seropositive. Sequencing was performed on PBMCs. V gene TRBV7-2 combines with J gene TRBJ2-7; the match to TRBD1 covers 8 bases. CDR3 amino acids: CASSLSWTGSHEQYF. In DNA form, the CDR3 reads TGTGCCAGCAGCTTATCTTGGACAGGGTCCCACGAGCAGTACTTC.